Listed here are 9 T cell receptor beta chains from one sample, sequenced in a study of OX40 agonist ivuxolimab in advanced cancers. Sequencing used immunoSEQ multiplex PCR; TCRdb keeps in-frame clones, though not all of them. The data show under 100,000 clones, nearly 90% seen once. The input for sequencing was CD4+ or CD8+ T cells sorted from blood, taken in a trial of the OX40 agonist ivuxolimab. The source of these receptors is an adult with an advanced solid tumor such as melanoma, head and neck, liver or kidney cancer.

The rearrangement uses TRBV10-3 and TRBJ2-5; maybe TRBD2 (6 bases). The CDR3 is 14 amino acids. Trimming took 5 bases from V and 4 from J, leaving 14 bases between them. Germline V gene data show CDR1 as ENHRY and CDR2 as SYGVKD. This chain's CDR3 is CAISISGGVETQYF. CDR3 nucleotide sequence: TGTGCCATCAGTATCAGCGGAGGGGTAGAGACCCAGTACTTC.

The rearrangement links TRBV7-8 to TRBJ2-7, with 14 nucleotides matching TRBD2. V dropped 0 bases and J dropped 5; count of bases not matched to a gene: 9. This CDR3 has 18 residues. Germline lookup yields CDR1 SGHVS and CDR2 FQNEAQ. Here the CDR3 reads CASSLAARLAGGPHEQYF. The CDR3 DNA is TGTGCCAGCAGCTTAGCTGCGAGACTAGCGGGAGGGCCACACGAGCAGTACTTC.

The gene calls are TRBV6-6 and TRBJ2-1; 11 nucleotides agree with TRBD1. The CDR3 loop spans 15 amino acids. With 5 bases clipped from V and 8 bases from J, the junction kept 8 bases outside the gene matches. From germline, CDR1 is MNHNY and CDR2 SVGAGI (reference sequence). The CDR3 nucleotides are TGTGCCAGCAGTCCCCGGGACAGGGGGGGCGATGAGCAGTTCTTC. This codes for CASSPRDRGGDEQFF.

This chain connects TRBV27 to TRBJ1-5, with D possibly matching TRBD1 (5 bases). The CDR3 totals 14 residues. V lost 8 bases, J lost 4 bases, and 15 bases lay in between. The germline V gene encodes CDR1 MNHEY and CDR2 SMNVEV (reference sequence). The CDR3 is CASRPWGDNQPQHF. The CDR3 DNA sequence: TGTGCCAGCCGCCCGTGGGGGGATAATCAGCCCCAGCATTTT.

In this sample, this clone turned up once. The V gene is TRBV11-2, the J gene TRBJ1-3; D not certain. There are 16 residues in the CDR3. V shed 4 bases and J shed 0 bases, with 13 bases lying between them. CDR1 SGHAT and CDR2 FQNNGV come from the germline V gene. The CDR3 region is CASSSGGPRSGNTIYF. DNA of the CDR3: TGTGCCAGCAGCTCGGGTGGACCTCGCTCTGGAAACACCATATATTTT. Filled out from reference TRBV11-2 and TRBJ1-3, the complete variable domain reads EAGVAQSPRYKIIEKRQSVAFWCNPISGHATLYWYQQILGQGPKLLIQFQNNGVVDDSQLPKDRFSAERLKGVDSTLKIQPAKLEDSAVYLCASSSGGPRSGNTIYFGEGSWLTVV.

The chain carries TRBV19 and TRBJ2-7; D unresolved. V gave up 5 bases and J gave up 3 bases, with 14 bases separating them. CDR1 LNHDA and CDR2 SQIVND come from the germline V gene (reference sequence). The CDR3 length is 14 residues. Here the CDR3 reads CASSGGFSGYEQYF. CDR3 bases: TGTGCCAGTAGTGGTGGGTTTTCGGGCTACGAGCAGTACTTC. The full variable domain, completed using reference TRBV19 and TRBJ2-7, is DGGITQSPKYLFRKEGQNVTLSCEQNLNHDAMYWYRQDPGQGLRLIYYSQIVNDFQKGDIAEGYSVSREKKESFPLTVTSAQKNPTAFYLCASSGGFSGYEQYFGPGTRLTVT.

Concerning this clone: Germline is not matched at one junction end, which may reflect a read error. The V gene is TRBV6-1, the J gene TRBJ1-6; D unresolved. Per germline, CDR1 MNHNS and CDR2 SASEGT. The CDR3 sequence is 12 residues long. CDR3 sequence reads: CASREGESPLHF. The CDR3 nucleotides read TGTGCCAGCAGGGAAGGAGAATCACCCCTCCACTTT.

The chain couples TRBV6-1 to TRBJ1-6; 8 positions agree with TRBD1. The junction had 5 bases not matched to a gene; V was cut back by 3 bases and J by 16 bases. The CDR3 has 12 amino acids. Germline values: CDR1 MNHNS, CDR2 SASEGT. Written as DNA, the CDR3 is TGTGCCAGCAGTGACTCGACAGGGGCGCTCCACTTT. This sequence encodes CASSDSTGALHF.

The chain uses TRBV4-2 and TRBJ2-5; 8 nucleotides agree with TRBD2. Germline V gives CDR1 LGHNA, CDR2 YNFKEQ. The CDR3 is made up of 15 amino acids. After removal of 0 bases from V and 4 bases from J, the junction contained 4 bases not matched to a gene. CDR3: CASSQDRTSPETQYF. The DNA for the CDR3 is TGTGCCAGCAGCCAAGATCGGACTAGCCCAGAGACCCAGTACTTC.